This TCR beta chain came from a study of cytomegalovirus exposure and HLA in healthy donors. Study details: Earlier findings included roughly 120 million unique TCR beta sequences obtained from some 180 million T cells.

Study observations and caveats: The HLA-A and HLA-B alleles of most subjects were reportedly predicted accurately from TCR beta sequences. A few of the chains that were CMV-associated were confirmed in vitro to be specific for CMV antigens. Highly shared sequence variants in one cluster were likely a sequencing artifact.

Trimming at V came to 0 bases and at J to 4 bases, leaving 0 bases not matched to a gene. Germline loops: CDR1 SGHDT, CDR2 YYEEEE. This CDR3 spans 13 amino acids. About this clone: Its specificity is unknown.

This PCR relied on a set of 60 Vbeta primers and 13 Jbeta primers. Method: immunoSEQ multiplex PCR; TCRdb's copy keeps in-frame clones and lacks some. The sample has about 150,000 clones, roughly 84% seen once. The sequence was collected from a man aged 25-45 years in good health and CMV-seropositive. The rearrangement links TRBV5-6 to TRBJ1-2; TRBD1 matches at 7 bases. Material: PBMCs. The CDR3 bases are TGTGCCAGCAGCTTGGAGGGGGCCTATGGCTACACCTTC. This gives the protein CASSLEGAYGYTF. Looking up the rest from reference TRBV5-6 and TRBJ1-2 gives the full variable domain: DAGVTQSPTHLIKTRGQQVTLRCSPKSGHDTVSWYQQALGQGPQFIFQYYEEEERQRGNFPDRFSGHQFPNYSSELNVNALLLGDSALYLCASSLEGAYGYTFGSGTRLTVV.